A selection of T cell receptor beta chains follows, all from one sample in a study of shared clonotypes between healthy human individuals. Profiling relied on immunoSEQ multiplex PCR, and the TCRdb table lists in-frame clones only, not all of them. The data show hundreds of thousands of clones, with approximately 74% seen just once and approximately 1.6% held by the top ten. The material sequenced was memory CD4+ T cells sorted from blood. These receptors were taken from a woman in her twenties or thirties in good health. CDR3s include the opening cysteine and the closing phenylalanine or tryptophan. Fields, in order: V gene, D gene, J gene, clone size, CDR3 protein, CDR3 DNA. A D gene is named only where the DNA matches it firmly. Not every row has a clone size; where given, it reads once, few, many or a size class.

v_call: TRBV2; d_call: TRBD2; j_call: TRBJ2-7; clone_size: .; cdr3_aa: CASTALAALHF; cdr3_nt: TGTGCCAGCACTGCGCTAGCGGCACTGCACTTC
v_call: TRBV5-1; d_call: .; j_call: TRBJ2-1; clone_size: .; cdr3_aa: CASSRDLPFDEQFF; cdr3_nt: TGCGCCAGCAGCCGGGACTTGCCCTTCGATGAGCAGTTCTTC
v_call: TRBV27; d_call: .; j_call: TRBJ2-7; clone_size: once; cdr3_aa: CASSFLSGGRMIEQYF; cdr3_nt: TGTGCCAGCAGTTTTTTGTCGGGTGGGAGAATGATCGAGCAGTACTTC
v_call: TRBV2; d_call: .; j_call: TRBJ2-1; clone_size: .; cdr3_aa: CASSADSYNEQFF; cdr3_nt: TGTGCCAGCAGTGCGGACAGCTACAATGAGCAGTTCTTC
v_call: TRBV5-4; d_call: TRBD2; j_call: TRBJ2-7; clone_size: .; cdr3_aa: CASSAGLAGVGYEQYF; cdr3_nt: TGTGCCAGCAGCGCCGGACTAGCGGGAGTTGGGTACGAGCAGTACTTC
v_call: TRBV2; d_call: TRBD1; j_call: TRBJ2-7; clone_size: few; cdr3_aa: CASKGQAGTYEQYF; cdr3_nt: TGTGCCAGCAAAGGACAGGCAGGTACCTACGAGCAGTACTTC
v_call: TRBV18; d_call: .; j_call: TRBJ2-2; clone_size: few; cdr3_aa: CASSSDLAGELFF; cdr3_nt: TGTGCCAGCTCATCAGACTTGGCCGGGGAGCTGTTTTTT
v_call: TRBV7-2; d_call: .; j_call: TRBJ1-5; clone_size: few; cdr3_aa: CASSARTGNQPQHF; cdr3_nt: TGTGCCAGCAGCGCTCGGACAGGCAATCAGCCCCAGCATTTT
v_call: TRBV6-1; d_call: TRBD2; j_call: TRBJ2-7; clone_size: .; cdr3_aa: CASSQSGGYEQYF; cdr3_nt: TGTGCCAGCAGCCAATCCGGGGGGTACGAGCAGTACTTC
v_call: TRBV7-2; d_call: .; j_call: TRBJ2-4; clone_size: .; cdr3_aa: CASTAGWGAKNIQYF; cdr3_nt: TGTGCCAGCACGGCCGGGTGGGGGGCCAAAAACATTCAGTACTTC
v_call: TRBV7-3; d_call: .; j_call: TRBJ2-1; clone_size: .; cdr3_aa: CASSLTERVSYNEQFF; cdr3_nt: TGTGCCAGCAGCTTAACTGAGCGGGTCTCCTACAATGAGCAGTTCTTC
v_call: TRBV7-9; d_call: TRBD1; j_call: TRBJ2-7; clone_size: .; cdr3_aa: CASSPEQGKGPYEQYF; cdr3_nt: TGTGCCAGCAGCCCCGAACAGGGGAAAGGGCCCTACGAGCAGTACTTC
v_call: TRBV30; d_call: .; j_call: TRBJ1-2; clone_size: many; cdr3_aa: CAWSAVSFYGYTF; cdr3_nt: TGTGCCTGGAGTGCGGTCAGTTTTTATGGCTACACCTTC
v_call: TRBV30; d_call: .; j_call: TRBJ1-1; clone_size: .; cdr3_aa: CAWSAPRGAFF; cdr3_nt: TGTGCCTGGAGTGCCCCCCGGGGAGCTTTCTTT
v_call: TRBV25-1; d_call: .; j_call: TRBJ2-7; clone_size: .; cdr3_aa: CASSAARYYEQYF; cdr3_nt: TGTGCCAGCAGTGCCGCCAGGTACTACGAGCAGTACTTC
v_call: TRBV7-9; d_call: TRBD2; j_call: TRBJ2-3; clone_size: .; cdr3_aa: CASSSTSGGFGTQYF; cdr3_nt: TGTGCCAGCAGCTCGACTAGCGGGGGGTTCGGTACGCAGTATTTT
v_call: TRBV6-5; d_call: .; j_call: TRBJ2-7; clone_size: once; cdr3_aa: CASRDSYEQYF; cdr3_nt: TGTGCCAGCAGGGACAGTTACGAGCAGTACTTC
v_call: TRBV7-8; d_call: .; j_call: TRBJ2-3; clone_size: once; cdr3_aa: CASSTPVAGLLTDTQYF; cdr3_nt: TGTGCCAGCAGCACACCCGTTGCCGGACTTTTAACAGATACGCAGTATTTT
v_call: TRBV27; d_call: .; j_call: TRBJ1-1; clone_size: .; cdr3_aa: CASSLKATAGMNTEAFF; cdr3_nt: TGTGCCAGCAGTTTGAAAGCTACAGCGGGGATGAACACTGAAGCTTTCTTT
v_call: TRBV5-1; d_call: .; j_call: TRBJ1-2; clone_size: .; cdr3_aa: CASSLEARGYTF; cdr3_nt: TGCGCCAGCAGCTTGGAAGCCAGGGGCTACACCTTC
v_call: TRBV27; d_call: .; j_call: TRBJ2-1; clone_size: few; cdr3_aa: CASSPAGGSYNEQFF; cdr3_nt: TGTGCCAGCAGCCCCGCTGGCGGCTCCTACAATGAGCAGTTCTTC
v_call: TRBV7-2; d_call: TRBD1; j_call: TRBJ1-5; clone_size: .; cdr3_aa: CASSSGQGYRQPQHF; cdr3_nt: TGTGCCAGCAGCTCCGGACAGGGATATCGGCAGCCCCAGCATTTT
v_call: TRBV5-1; d_call: TRBD1; j_call: TRBJ1-2; clone_size: .; cdr3_aa: CASSLTGGGGYTF; cdr3_nt: TGCGCCAGCAGCTTAACAGGGGGCGGTGGCTACACCTTC
v_call: TRBV5-1; d_call: TRBD1; j_call: TRBJ2-7; clone_size: .; cdr3_aa: CASSIRTGGPHEQYF; cdr3_nt: TGCGCCAGCAGCATTAGGACAGGGGGCCCCCACGAGCAGTACTTC
v_call: TRBV28; d_call: .; j_call: TRBJ2-7; clone_size: .; cdr3_aa: CASRIGMSGEQYF; cdr3_nt: TGTGCCAGCAGGATCGGGATGTCTGGCGAGCAGTACTTC
v_call: TRBV2; d_call: .; j_call: TRBJ1-2; clone_size: once; cdr3_aa: CASSERGANYGYTF; cdr3_nt: TGTGCCAGCAGTGAGAGGGGCGCGAACTATGGCTACACCTTC
v_call: TRBV5-1; d_call: TRBD1; j_call: TRBJ1-4; clone_size: .; cdr3_aa: CASSRGDRDNEKLFF; cdr3_nt: TGCGCCAGCAGCCGGGGCGACAGGGACAATGAAAAACTGTTTTTT
v_call: TRBV21-1; d_call: .; j_call: TRBJ1-5; clone_size: .; cdr3_aa: CASGYGFGTESNQPQHF; cdr3_nt: TGTGCCAGCGGCTACGGCTTCGGGACAGAGAGCAATCAGCCCCAGCATTTT
v_call: TRBV10-3; d_call: TRBD2; j_call: TRBJ2-1; clone_size: once; cdr3_aa: CAISDGGRAYNEQFF; cdr3_nt: TGTGCCATCAGTGACGGTGGGAGGGCCTACAATGAGCAGTTCTTC
v_call: TRBV5-6; d_call: TRBD1; j_call: TRBJ2-5; clone_size: .; cdr3_aa: CASSLVGQGRQYF; cdr3_nt: TGTGCCAGCAGCCTCGTAGGACAGGGGCGTCAGTACTTC
v_call: TRBV6-4; d_call: .; j_call: TRBJ2-7; clone_size: few; cdr3_aa: CASSDWQGETDYEQYF; cdr3_nt: TGTGCCAGCAGTGATTGGCAGGGCGAAACAGACTACGAGCAGTACTTC
v_call: TRBV29-1; d_call: .; j_call: TRBJ1-2; clone_size: few; cdr3_aa: CSVEGNDGYTF; cdr3_nt: TGCAGCGTTGAAGGGAATGATGGCTACACCTTC
v_call: TRBV19; d_call: TRBD2; j_call: TRBJ2-3; clone_size: few; cdr3_aa: CASSTSGRDTQYF; cdr3_nt: TGTGCCAGTAGTACCAGCGGGAGGGATACGCAGTATTTT
v_call: TRBV7-2; d_call: TRBD2; j_call: TRBJ2-2; clone_size: .; cdr3_aa: CASSTRTSGRTGELFF; cdr3_nt: TGTGCCAGCAGCACCCGGACTAGCGGGAGGACCGGGGAGCTGTTTTTT
v_call: TRBV4-1; d_call: .; j_call: TRBJ1-1; clone_size: .; cdr3_aa: CASSQDYGSLVSEAFF; cdr3_nt: TGCGCCAGCAGCCAAGATTATGGGTCGCTGGTGTCTGAAGCTTTCTTT
v_call: TRBV28; d_call: .; j_call: TRBJ2-3; clone_size: .; cdr3_aa: CASSLAGVTLGTDTQYF; cdr3_nt: TGTGCCAGCAGTCTAGCAGGGGTAACCCTCGGAACAGATACGCAGTATTTT
v_call: TRBV6-6; d_call: .; j_call: TRBJ1-1; clone_size: .; cdr3_aa: CASRPDRSEAFF; cdr3_nt: TGTGCCAGCAGACCCGACAGGTCTGAAGCTTTCTTT
v_call: TRBV5-1; d_call: TRBD1; j_call: TRBJ1-2; clone_size: .; cdr3_aa: CASGGTGESKGYTF; cdr3_nt: TGCGCCAGCGGGGGGACAGGGGAATCTAAAGGCTACACCTTC
v_call: TRBV4-1; d_call: TRBD2; j_call: TRBJ2-3; clone_size: .; cdr3_aa: CASSPYHAGDSDTQYF; cdr3_nt: TGCGCCAGCAGCCCCTATCACGCGGGAGACTCAGATACGCAGTATTTT
v_call: TRBV23-1; d_call: .; j_call: TRBJ1-5; clone_size: .; cdr3_aa: CASSQFGAISNQPQHF; cdr3_nt: TGCGCCAGCAGTCAATTTGGGGCCATTAGCAATCAGCCCCAGCATTTT
v_call: TRBV10-1; d_call: TRBD2; j_call: TRBJ2-3; clone_size: .; cdr3_aa: CASSVAGGPNTQYF; cdr3_nt: TGCGCCAGCAGTGTAGCGGGAGGGCCGAATACGCAGTATTTT
v_call: TRBV4-2; d_call: TRBD2; j_call: TRBJ2-1; clone_size: many; cdr3_aa: CASSQGTSGRGEQFF; cdr3_nt: TGTGCCAGCAGCCAAGGGACTAGCGGGAGGGGTGAGCAGTTCTTC
v_call: TRBV27; d_call: .; j_call: TRBJ1-5; clone_size: .; cdr3_aa: CASSTNRDQPQHF; cdr3_nt: TGTGCCAGCAGTACAAACAGGGACCAGCCCCAGCATTTT
v_call: TRBV5-6; d_call: .; j_call: TRBJ1-2; clone_size: .; cdr3_aa: CASSLLDNYGYTF; cdr3_nt: TGTGCCAGCAGCTTGTTGGATAACTATGGCTACACCTTC
v_call: TRBV30; d_call: TRBD1; j_call: TRBJ1-5; clone_size: .; cdr3_aa: CAWSVGQGGGWQPQHF; cdr3_nt: TGTGCCTGGAGTGTCGGACAGGGGGGGGGTTGGCAGCCCCAGCATTTT
v_call: TRBV30; d_call: TRBD1; j_call: TRBJ2-5; clone_size: few; cdr3_aa: CAWSRGQGQQETQYF; cdr3_nt: TGTGCCTGGAGTCGCGGACAGGGACAGCAAGAGACCCAGTACTTC